This TCR beta chain appears in the sequencing data of a study of cytomegalovirus exposure and HLA in healthy donors. 13 Jbeta primers and 60 Vbeta primers were used for the PCR. Clones were sequenced by immunoSEQ multiplex PCR, and TCRdb holds only the in-frame ones, with some missing. The repertoire table contains around 100,000 clones. Germline CDR1 reads SGHVS; CDR2 reads FNYEAQ. The ends were cut back, 0 bases at V and 11 bases at J, with 10 bases in the middle. This CDR3 contains 13 residues. The sequenced material came from PBMCs. This TCR derives from a man in his forties in good health and CMV-seronegative. This chain uses TRBV7-6 with TRBJ1-4; D is ambiguous. The CDR3 DNA reads TGTGCCAGCAGCTTAGCTCCGGGTGGGAAACTGTTTTTT. Protein sequence: CASSLAPGGKLFF.